These T cell receptor beta chains were read from a single sample in a study of cytomegalovirus exposure and HLA in healthy donors. Sequencing was performed with immunoSEQ multiplex PCR; in TCRdb, only in-frame clones are kept and a portion is missing. Of 150,000 to 200,000 clones detected, roughly 87% appear once; the ten largest clones hold over 0.2%. The sequenced material came from PBMCs. Receptors originate from a girl younger than two in good health and CMV-seronegative. CDR3s include the opening cysteine and the closing phenylalanine or tryptophan. D genes are given only for firm matches. Clone size is shown for a subset of rows, as once, few, many or a class of expanded clone.

j_gene: TRBJ2-3; abundance: .; v_gene: TRBV11-2; d_gene: .; CDR3nt: TGTGCCAGCAGCTTACTAGCGCTTCTGGCGGATACGCAGTATTTT; CDR3aa: CASSLLALLADTQYF
j_gene: TRBJ2-5; abundance: .; v_gene: TRBV5-1; d_gene: TRBD2; CDR3nt: TGCGCCAGCAAGTGGGCTAGCGGGAGGGCACCGGGGGAGACCCAGTACTTC; CDR3aa: CASKWASGRAPGETQYF
j_gene: TRBJ2-1; abundance: .; v_gene: TRBV5-1; d_gene: TRBD2; CDR3nt: TGCGCCAGCAGCTTGGGCCTAGCGGGAGAGAGTGAGCAGTTCTTC; CDR3aa: CASSLGLAGESEQFF
j_gene: TRBJ2-1; abundance: .; v_gene: TRBV27; d_gene: TRBD2; CDR3nt: TGTGCCAGCAGTCGGATAAAGCCGGGACTAGCGGGGGGGCAACGGATCTTC; CDR3aa: CASSRIKPGLAGGQRIF
j_gene: TRBJ2-7; abundance: .; v_gene: TRBV5-1; d_gene: TRBD2; CDR3nt: TGCGCCAGCAGCAGGCCCCAGGTGGGCGGGAGCCCTAACTACGAGCAGTACTTC; CDR3aa: CASSRPQVGGSPNYEQYF
j_gene: TRBJ1-4; abundance: .; v_gene: TRBV19; d_gene: TRBD1; CDR3nt: TGTGCCAGTAGTTCGGGACAGCCCGCAACTAATGAAAAACTGTTTTTT; CDR3aa: CASSSGQPATNEKLFF
j_gene: TRBJ2-3; abundance: once; v_gene: TRBV5-1; d_gene: TRBD2; CDR3nt: TGCGCCAGCACCCCAAACCCGGGGGGAGATACGCAGTATTTT; CDR3aa: CASTPNPGGDTQYF
j_gene: TRBJ2-2; abundance: .; v_gene: TRBV13; d_gene: TRBD2; CDR3nt: TGTGCCAGCAGCACCTGGGGACTAGCGAGAGCGAACACCGGGGAGCTGTTTTTT; CDR3aa: CASSTWGLARANTGELFF
j_gene: TRBJ2-5; abundance: .; v_gene: TRBV9; d_gene: .; CDR3nt: TGTGCCAGCAGCGTTGCGGGATCAACGGAGACCCAGTACTTC; CDR3aa: CASSVAGSTETQYF
j_gene: TRBJ2-1; abundance: .; v_gene: TRBV2; d_gene: .; CDR3nt: TGTGCCAGTACCCTAACCGCCTACAATGAGCAGTTCTTC; CDR3aa: CASTLTAYNEQFF
j_gene: TRBJ1-5; abundance: .; v_gene: TRBV19; d_gene: TRBD1; CDR3nt: TGTGCCAGTAGGGGACAGTATAGCAATCAGCCCCAGCATTTC; CDR3aa: CASRGQYSNQPQHF
j_gene: TRBJ2-5; abundance: .; v_gene: TRBV7-2; d_gene: .; CDR3nt: TGTGCCAGCAGCTCGGGCAGGGCAGGACAGACCCAGTACTTC; CDR3aa: CASSSGRAGQTQYF
j_gene: TRBJ2-7; abundance: .; v_gene: TRBV2; d_gene: TRBD1; CDR3nt: TGTGCCAGCAGCGCCGACAGGGTATTGTCCTACGAGCAGTACTTC; CDR3aa: CASSADRVLSYEQYF
j_gene: TRBJ2-4; abundance: .; v_gene: TRBV11-3; d_gene: .; CDR3nt: TGTGCCAGCAGCTTAGGAGCGGAAAACATTCAGTACTTC; CDR3aa: CASSLGAENIQYF
j_gene: TRBJ2-3; abundance: .; v_gene: TRBV5-1; d_gene: .; CDR3nt: TGCGCCAGCAGACCTTCAGGTGATACGCAGTATTTT; CDR3aa: CASRPSGDTQYF
j_gene: TRBJ2-1; abundance: once; v_gene: TRBV6-5; d_gene: TRBD2; CDR3nt: TGTGCCAGCAGTTACTCGGGGCGGGGGGGATACAATGAGCAGTTCTTC; CDR3aa: CASSYSGRGGYNEQFF
j_gene: TRBJ2-1; abundance: .; v_gene: TRBV29-1; d_gene: .; CDR3nt: TGCAGCGTTGAAGGTGGGACTCAAGGAGGGAATGAGCAGTTCTTC; CDR3aa: CSVEGGTQGGNEQFF
j_gene: TRBJ2-6; abundance: .; v_gene: TRBV9; d_gene: TRBD1; CDR3nt: TGTGCCAGCAGCGGGACAGGGTCTGGGGCCAACGTCCTGACTTTC; CDR3aa: CASSGTGSGANVLTF
j_gene: TRBJ1-4; abundance: .; v_gene: TRBV5-5; d_gene: .; CDR3nt: TGTGCCAGCAGCTTATTCACAGGAGCGTATAATGAAAAACTGTTTTTT; CDR3aa: CASSLFTGAYNEKLFF
j_gene: TRBJ1-1; abundance: .; v_gene: TRBV19; d_gene: TRBD1; CDR3nt: TGTGCCAGTGGGACAGGGGAAAACACTGAAGCTTTCTTT; CDR3aa: CASGTGENTEAFF
j_gene: TRBJ2-3; abundance: .; v_gene: TRBV15; d_gene: TRBD2; CDR3nt: TGTGCCACCAGCAGAGTCCCAGCGGGGGGGCAAGGTACGCAGTATTTT; CDR3aa: CATSRVPAGGQGTQYF
j_gene: TRBJ2-1; abundance: .; v_gene: TRBV7-3; d_gene: TRBD1; CDR3nt: TGTGCCAGCAGCTTAAAACAGGGGGCCTTCAATGAGCAGTTCTTC; CDR3aa: CASSLKQGAFNEQFF
j_gene: TRBJ2-4; abundance: .; v_gene: TRBV2; d_gene: TRBD1; CDR3nt: TGTGCCAGCAGTGAGGGACAGGGGACACTAGCCAAAAACATTCAGTACTTC; CDR3aa: CASSEGQGTLAKNIQYF
j_gene: TRBJ1-5; abundance: .; v_gene: TRBV6-1; d_gene: TRBD1; CDR3nt: TGTGCCAGCAGTGATCGAAGAGGAGGGGGCGCGGGGCAGCCCCAGCATTTT; CDR3aa: CASSDRRGGGAGQPQHF
j_gene: TRBJ2-2; abundance: .; v_gene: TRBV7-3; d_gene: TRBD2; CDR3nt: TGTGCCAGCAGCTTAAGAAGAAGCGGGGGCAGGACCGGGGAGCTGTTTTTT; CDR3aa: CASSLRRSGGRTGELFF
j_gene: TRBJ1-5; abundance: .; v_gene: TRBV6-5; d_gene: .; CDR3nt: TGTGCCAGCAGTTACTCAGGGGGCAATCAGCCCCAGCATTTT; CDR3aa: CASSYSGGNQPQHF
j_gene: TRBJ1-4; abundance: .; v_gene: TRBV28; d_gene: TRBD1; CDR3nt: TGTGCCAGCGTGGACGGGACAGGGGGTGAAAAACTGTTTTTT; CDR3aa: CASVDGTGGEKLFF
j_gene: TRBJ2-1; abundance: .; v_gene: TRBV5-5; d_gene: TRBD2; CDR3nt: TGTGCCAGCAGCTTGGTGTCTAGCGGGGGGGCTTTGCGGGAGCAGTTCTTC; CDR3aa: CASSLVSSGGALREQFF
j_gene: TRBJ2-3; abundance: .; v_gene: TRBV14; d_gene: .; CDR3nt: TGTGCCAGCAGCCGCCTTGGCTCCACAGATACGCAGTATTTT; CDR3aa: CASSRLGSTDTQYF
j_gene: TRBJ2-7; abundance: .; v_gene: TRBV2; d_gene: TRBD1; CDR3nt: TGTGCCAGCACCCCGGGGACAGGGACCTACGAGCAGTACTTC; CDR3aa: CASTPGTGTYEQYF
j_gene: TRBJ1-2; abundance: few; v_gene: TRBV4-2; d_gene: TRBD1; CDR3nt: TGTGCCAGCAGCCAGACTACCGGGACAGGGGCCCATGGCTACACCTTC; CDR3aa: CASSQTTGTGAHGYTF
j_gene: TRBJ2-5; abundance: few; v_gene: TRBV5-1; d_gene: TRBD2; CDR3nt: TGCGCCAGCAGCTTGGAACTGGCCGGGGGGGAGACCCAGTACTTC; CDR3aa: CASSLELAGGETQYF
j_gene: TRBJ2-2; abundance: .; v_gene: TRBV9; d_gene: .; CDR3nt: TGTGCCAGCAGCGTCGAACTAGCCAACACCGGGGAGCTGTTTTTT; CDR3aa: CASSVELANTGELFF
j_gene: TRBJ2-5; abundance: few; v_gene: TRBV4-3; d_gene: .; CDR3nt: TGCGCCAGCAGCCAAGAATTGAGAGACCAAGAGACCCAGTACTTC; CDR3aa: CASSQELRDQETQYF
j_gene: TRBJ2-2; abundance: .; v_gene: TRBV9; d_gene: .; CDR3nt: TGTGCCAGCAGCGCCCGGATAGCGGCCAACACCGGGGAGCTGTTTTTT; CDR3aa: CASSARIAANTGELFF
j_gene: TRBJ2-2; abundance: .; v_gene: TRBV6-1; d_gene: TRBD2; CDR3nt: TGTGCCAGCAGGGAACTAGCGGGACCCACCGGGGAGCTGTTTTTT; CDR3aa: CASRELAGPTGELFF
j_gene: TRBJ2-7; abundance: .; v_gene: TRBV15; d_gene: TRBD1; CDR3nt: TGTGCCACCAGCCTTACAGGGGGCCCCCTGTACTTC; CDR3aa: CATSLTGGPLYF
j_gene: TRBJ2-5; abundance: .; v_gene: TRBV30; d_gene: TRBD2; CDR3nt: TGTGCCTGGAGCTTAGCGGGAACGGAGACCCAGTACTTC; CDR3aa: CAWSLAGTETQYF
j_gene: TRBJ2-7; abundance: .; v_gene: TRBV9; d_gene: .; CDR3nt: TGTGCCAGCAGCGTAGACAGATACTCCTACGAGCAGTACTTC; CDR3aa: CASSVDRYSYEQYF
j_gene: TRBJ2-3; abundance: .; v_gene: TRBV5-1; d_gene: TRBD1; CDR3nt: TGCGCCAGCAGCTTGGGTCCAGGGGGATTGACAGATACGCAGTATTTT; CDR3aa: CASSLGPGGLTDTQYF
j_gene: TRBJ1-1; abundance: .; v_gene: TRBV10-3; d_gene: .; CDR3nt: TGTGCCATCAGTGAGGGACAGCTTAACACTGAAGCTTTCTTT; CDR3aa: CAISEGQLNTEAFF
j_gene: TRBJ2-2; abundance: .; v_gene: TRBV2; d_gene: TRBD1; CDR3nt: TGTGCCAGCAGTGATACAACCGGGACAGGGCCCGGGGAGCTGTTTTTT; CDR3aa: CASSDTTGTGPGELFF
j_gene: TRBJ2-1; abundance: .; v_gene: TRBV7-8; d_gene: TRBD2; CDR3nt: TGTGCCAGCAGCCCCGGGACTAGCGGGGCTACCGGTGGGGGTGAGCAGTTCTTC; CDR3aa: CASSPGTSGATGGGEQFF